Listed below are T cell receptor beta chains from one sample, sequenced in a study of blood T cell repertoires in COVID-19. TCRdb's copy holds only in-frame clones and misses some; the assay was immunoSEQ multiplex PCR. The table includes some 390,000 clones, roughly 86% detected once. Sequencing used PBMCs or T cells enriched from blood (not recorded which). The receptors shown here come from a woman in her 30s who had recovered from COVID-19. Both conserved end residues are part of each CDR3. Each record gives: V gene, CDR3 protein.

TRBV9 | CASSVRTGSEAFF
TRBV6-5 | CARDSYSPLHF
TRBV12-3/TRBV12-4 | CASSLDRVGYTF
TRBV15 | CATAGVSGYTF
TRBV30 | CAWSVSSGNTIYF
TRBV19 | CATKNGGQANIQYF
TRBV5-4 | CASSGGMGTNTGELFF
TRBV7-2 | CASSFRSGDEHTEAFF
TRBV2 | CASQGRGGQPQHF
TRBV28 | CASSSLDRGRLNGYTF
TRBV19 | CASSPRDRNTIYF
TRBV20-1 | CSASVDRSNQPQHF
TRBV7-7 | CASSRDSYPGNTIYF
TRBV7-9 | CASSLEGAFAEAFF
TRBV29-1 | CSARGGDYGYTF
TRBV11-3 | CASSLVTGDEQYF
TRBV7-2 | CASSSQDRGGNQPQHF
TRBV9 | CASSVKEGQGLSTDTQYF
TRBV14 | CASSQGRGYRGDTQYF
TRBV9 | CASSVGPSSYNEQFF
TRBV12-3/TRBV12-4 | CASSLRQDEAFF
TRBV27 | CASSLSKRQKKAFF
TRBV7-2 | CASSRRGTPGANVLTF
TRBV24-1 | CATPSNSPLHF
TRBV6-1 | CASSESANTGELFF
TRBV4-2 | CASSQEMDSYGYTF